This TCR beta chain was recovered during a study of blood T cell repertoires in COVID-19. Overall study context: Nucleic acid was either cDNA or gDNA, and it came from T cells, B-cell-depleted T cells, or PBMCs.

The data were produced by immunoSEQ multiplex PCR, yet TCRdb's version contains in-frame clones alone and is incomplete. The data contain about 120,000 clones, about four fifths of them singletons. This clone was observed a few times. The CDR3 has 13 residues. Germline values: CDR1 SGHVS, CDR2 FQNEAQ. V was pared by 5 bases and J by 2 bases, with 10 bases between. This TCR was sampled from a human donor in a cohort sampled during active COVID-19. Sequenced material: peripheral blood. The genes are TRBV7-8 and TRBJ2-7; D is possibly TRBD2 (5 bases). CDR3: CASSKDFPYEQYF. The CDR3 DNA reads TGTGCCAGCAGCAAGGACTTCCCCTACGAGCAGTACTTC.